Listed below are T cell receptor beta chains from one sample, sequenced in a study of tumor-infiltrating lymphocytes in primary liver carcinoma. TCRdb analysed the multiplex PCR reads with MiXCR anew, one entry per CDR3 protein. The data hold under 45,000 distinct CDR3 sequences, with around 70% observed a single time. Sequencing was carried out using liver tumor tissue from sampling region 2. Every receptor here comes from a man in his forties or fifties with primary liver carcinoma and hepatitis B virus infection. CDR3s include the opening cysteine and the closing phenylalanine or tryptophan. The order of the fields is D gene, J gene, V gene, clone size, CDR3 protein, CDR3 DNA. D genes are given only for firm matches. For some rows the clone size is stated as once, few or many, or as a class when expanded; others skip it.

d_gene: -; j_gene: TRBJ2-2; v_gene: TRBV5-5; abundance: -; CDR3aa: CASSMLQARGGELFF; CDR3nt: TGTGCCAGTAGCATGCTACAGGCTAGAGGCGGGGAGCTGTTTTTT
d_gene: -; j_gene: TRBJ2-7; v_gene: TRBV4-3; abundance: -; CDR3aa: CASSRDLPYEQCF; CDR3nt: TGCGCCAGCAGCCGAGATCTACCCTACGAGCAATGCTTC
d_gene: -; j_gene: TRBJ1-6; v_gene: TRBV14; abundance: once; CDR3aa: CTTSHSGENSPLHF; CDR3nt: TGTACCACCAGCCACTCAGGGGAAAATTCACCCCTCCATTTT
d_gene: -; j_gene: TRBJ2-7; v_gene: TRBV6-6; abundance: many; CDR3aa: CASSYSTDSSYEQYF; CDR3nt: TGTGCCAGCAGTTACTCGACCGACAGCTCCTACGAGCAGTACTTC
d_gene: -; j_gene: TRBJ1-1; v_gene: TRBV6-5; abundance: -; CDR3aa: CASRHMNTETYF; CDR3nt: TGTGCCAGTAGACACATGAACACTGAAACTTACTTT
d_gene: -; j_gene: TRBJ1-1; v_gene: TRBV29-1; abundance: once; CDR3aa: CSVGARLNIEAFF; CDR3nt: TGCAGCGTTGGTGCCCGACTGAACATTGAAGCTTTCTTT
d_gene: -; j_gene: TRBJ2-1; v_gene: TRBV20-1; abundance: many; CDR3aa: CSAGGGNEQFF; CDR3nt: TGCAGTGCCGGAGGGGGGAATGAGCAGTTCTTC
d_gene: -; j_gene: TRBJ1-4; v_gene: TRBV6-1; abundance: -; CDR3aa: CASSEAGIATNEKLFF; CDR3nt: TGTGCCAGCAGTGAAGCGGGTATTGCAACTAATGAAAAACTGTTTTTT
d_gene: -; j_gene: TRBJ2-4; v_gene: TRBV5-1; abundance: once; CDR3aa: CASGLRGFEENIQYF; CDR3nt: TGCGCCAGCGGCTTGAGGGGATTTGAAGAAAACATTCAGTACTTC
d_gene: -; j_gene: TRBJ1-1; v_gene: TRBV12-3/TRBV12-4; abundance: -; CDR3aa: CASSRGTEAFF; CDR3nt: TGTGCCAGTAGCCGGGGCACTGAAGCTTTCTTT
d_gene: -; j_gene: TRBJ1-6; v_gene: TRBV29-1; abundance: once; CDR3aa: CSVGDGINSPLHF; CDR3nt: TGCAGTGTTGGGGACGGGATAAATTCACCCCTCCACTTT
d_gene: -; j_gene: TRBJ2-1; v_gene: TRBV6-6; abundance: once; CDR3aa: CASTYGTSDKEQFF; CDR3nt: TGTGCCAGCACTTACGGGACGTCAGACAAAGAGCAGTTCTTC
d_gene: -; j_gene: TRBJ1-2; v_gene: TRBV6-5; abundance: -; CDR3aa: CASFSGCNYGYTF; CDR3nt: TGTGCCAGTTTCTCAGGTTGTAACTATGGCTACACCTTC
d_gene: -; j_gene: TRBJ1-5; v_gene: TRBV29-1; abundance: -; CDR3aa: CSAGGGANHSQHF; CDR3nt: TGCAGTGCCGGAGGGGGAGCGAATCATTCCCAGCATTTT
d_gene: -; j_gene: TRBJ2-5; v_gene: TRBV29-1; abundance: -; CDR3aa: CSVGVSGETQQF; CDR3nt: TGCAGCGTTGGTGTTTCCGGTGAGACCCAGCAGTTC
d_gene: -; j_gene: TRBJ2-7; v_gene: TRBV7-2; abundance: many; CDR3aa: CASSLTSYEQYF; CDR3nt: TGTGCCAGCAGCCTGACTAGTTACGAGCAGTACTTC
d_gene: -; j_gene: TRBJ2-7; v_gene: TRBV6-5; abundance: -; CDR3aa: CASSGMTEATRCYEQYF; CDR3nt: TGTGCCAGCAGTGGTATGACAGAGGCGACTCGATGTTACGAGCAGTACTTC
d_gene: -; j_gene: TRBJ1-6; v_gene: TRBV6-1; abundance: -; CDR3aa: CAPREVTSPLHF; CDR3nt: TGTGCCCCCAGGGAGGTTACTTCACCTCTCCACTTT
d_gene: TRBD2; j_gene: TRBJ2-1; v_gene: TRBV11-2; abundance: -; CDR3aa: CATSLDRGGRFYNVQFF; CDR3nt: TGTGCCACCAGCTTAGATAGAGGCGGGAGGTTCTACAATGTGCAGTTCTTC
d_gene: -; j_gene: TRBJ1-4; v_gene: TRBV6-6; abundance: -; CDR3aa: CTSSYGGENGKLFF; CDR3nt: TGTACCAGCAGTTACGGGGGCGAGAATGGAAAACTGTTTTTT
d_gene: -; j_gene: TRBJ2-1; v_gene: TRBV6-5; abundance: once; CDR3aa: CTSSRLKDYNEQFF; CDR3nt: TGTACCAGCAGTCGACTAAAGGATTACAATGAGCAGTTCTTC
d_gene: -; j_gene: TRBJ2-2; v_gene: TRBV4-2; abundance: -; CDR3aa: CASSQGGLVGDFGEMFF; CDR3nt: TGTGCCAGCAGCCAAGGGGGCCTAGTGGGAGATTTCGGGGAAATGTTTTTT
d_gene: -; j_gene: TRBJ2-2; v_gene: TRBV5-8; abundance: -; CDR3aa: CASSSAPNTGELFF; CDR3nt: TGTGCCAGCAGCTCAGCCCCTAACACTGGGGAGCTGTTTTTT
d_gene: TRBD2; j_gene: TRBJ2-3; v_gene: TRBV6-5; abundance: -; CDR3aa: CASSSLTLSGGTDTQYF; CDR3nt: TGTGCTAGCAGTTCACTCACCCTAAGCGGGGGTACAGATACGCAGTATTTT
d_gene: -; j_gene: TRBJ2-7; v_gene: TRBV12-5; abundance: -; CDR3aa: CASQGTGSYEQYF; CDR3nt: TGTGCCAGTCAGGGAACCGGATCCTACGAGCAGTACTTC
d_gene: -; j_gene: TRBJ2-1; v_gene: TRBV10-3; abundance: -; CDR3aa: CAINELPSNNEQFF; CDR3nt: TGTGCCATCAATGAGTTGCCCTCAAACAATGAGCAGTTCTTT
d_gene: -; j_gene: TRBJ2-2; v_gene: TRBV12-3/TRBV12-4; abundance: -; CDR3aa: CASSLPSGINTGELFF; CDR3nt: TGTGCCAGCAGTTTACCGTCGGGTATAAACACCGGGGAGCTATTTTTT
d_gene: -; j_gene: TRBJ1-1; v_gene: TRBV12-3/TRBV12-4; abundance: -; CDR3aa: CASSSGVITEAFF; CDR3nt: TGTGCCAGCAGTTCTGGCGTGATCACTGAAGCTTTCTTT
d_gene: -; j_gene: TRBJ2-7; v_gene: TRBV28; abundance: once; CDR3aa: CVSSSPWGVLSYEQYF; CDR3nt: TGTGTCAGCAGTTCGCCCTGGGGGGTTCTCTCCTACGAGCAGTACTTC
d_gene: TRBD2; j_gene: TRBJ2-6; v_gene: TRBV30; abundance: -; CDR3aa: CALQASGSLSGANVLTF; CDR3nt: TGTGCCTTACAGGCTAGCGGGAGTCTCTCTGGGGCCAATGTCCTGACTTTC
d_gene: -; j_gene: TRBJ2-2; v_gene: TRBV4-2; abundance: -; CDR3aa: CAVGIANTGELLF; CDR3nt: TGTGCGGTAGGCATAGCGAACACCGGGGAGCTGTTATTT
d_gene: -; j_gene: TRBJ1-1; v_gene: TRBV6-2/TRBV6-3; abundance: -; CDR3aa: CASSYPWKTPMAFF; CDR3nt: TGTGCCAGCAGTTACCCCTGGAAGACCCCGATGGCTTTCTTT
d_gene: -; j_gene: TRBJ2-3; v_gene: TRBV7-3; abundance: -; CDR3aa: CASSLGPFSADTQYF; CDR3nt: TGTGCCAGCAGCCTCGGGCCTTTTAGCGCAGATACGCAGTATTTT
d_gene: -; j_gene: TRBJ2-7; v_gene: TRBV29-1; abundance: -; CDR3aa: CSVEQQGRTYEQYF; CDR3nt: TGCAGTGTTGAGCAACAGGGAAGGACCTACGAGCAGTACTTC
d_gene: -; j_gene: TRBJ1-2; v_gene: TRBV10-2; abundance: -; CDR3aa: CASSESGGNPNYDYTF; CDR3nt: TGCGCCAGCAGTGAGTCCGGCGGAAATCCTAACTATGACTACACCTTC
d_gene: -; j_gene: TRBJ2-7; v_gene: TRBV12-3/TRBV12-4; abundance: -; CDR3aa: CASSLRLAKTHSYEQYF; CDR3nt: TGTGCCAGCAGCTTACGGCTAGCGAAGACCCACTCATACGAGCAGTACTTC
d_gene: TRBD2; j_gene: TRBJ2-3; v_gene: TRBV4-3; abundance: -; CDR3aa: CASSHDTDAGGTDTQYF; CDR3nt: TGCGCCAGCAGTCATGATACCGACGCGGGGGGAACAGATACGCAGTATTTT
d_gene: -; j_gene: TRBJ1-2; v_gene: TRBV10-3; abundance: -; CDR3aa: CAISERGSGYVYTF; CDR3nt: TGTGCCATCAGTGAACGGGGGAGCGGCTATGTCTACACCTTC
d_gene: -; j_gene: TRBJ2-3; v_gene: TRBV5-4; abundance: -; CDR3aa: CASGLDGMGADTQYF; CDR3nt: TGTGCCAGCGGCTTGGACGGGATGGGCGCAGATACGCAGTATTTT
d_gene: TRBD1; j_gene: TRBJ2-1; v_gene: TRBV7-9; abundance: -; CDR3aa: CANSPDRGPYKEQFF; CDR3nt: TGTGCCAACAGCCCTGACAGGGGGCCGTACAAAGAGCAGTTCTTC
d_gene: -; j_gene: TRBJ2-1; v_gene: TRBV6-1; abundance: -; CDR3aa: CAGTMADSSYNEQFF; CDR3nt: TGTGCCGGCACGATGGCGGATAGCTCCTACAATGAGCAGTTCTTC
d_gene: -; j_gene: TRBJ2-7; v_gene: TRBV11-1; abundance: -; CDR3aa: CASTPRDSYVQYF; CDR3nt: TGTGCCAGCACCCCTAGGGACTCATACGTGCAGTACTTC
d_gene: -; j_gene: TRBJ2-3; v_gene: TRBV5-1; abundance: many; CDR3aa: CASSLEGFTTDTQYF; CDR3nt: TGCGCCAGCAGCTTGGAAGGCTTTACCACAGATACGCAGTATTTT
d_gene: -; j_gene: TRBJ2-7; v_gene: TRBV14; abundance: -; CDR3aa: CASSQETVSEHYF; CDR3nt: TGTGCCAGCAGCCAAGAGACGGTGTCCGAGCATTACTTC
d_gene: TRBD2; j_gene: TRBJ2-3; v_gene: TRBV29-1; abundance: -; CDR3aa: CKVGASGRPDTRYF; CDR3nt: TGCAAGGTGGGGGCCAGCGGGAGGCCAGATACGCGGTATTTT
d_gene: -; j_gene: TRBJ1-5; v_gene: TRBV4-1; abundance: -; CDR3aa: CTSSPTEESNQPQHF; CDR3nt: TGCACCAGCAGTCCCACAGAGGAGAGCAACCAGCCCCAGCATTTT
d_gene: TRBD2; j_gene: TRBJ2-7; v_gene: TRBV6-1; abundance: -; CDR3aa: CPSSEAGRASGSYEQYF; CDR3nt: TGTCCCAGCAGTGAGGCGGGGAGGGCTAGCGGCTCCTACGAGCAATACTTC
d_gene: -; j_gene: TRBJ2-7; v_gene: TRBV5-6; abundance: -; CDR3aa: CASSWTWIGSYEQYF; CDR3nt: TGTGCCAGCAGTTGGACATGGATAGGGTCCTACGAGCAGTACTTC
d_gene: -; j_gene: TRBJ2-1; v_gene: TRBV20-1; abundance: many; CDR3aa: CRPRGSGEQFF; CDR3nt: TGCAGGCCGAGAGGCTCGGGGGAGCAGTTCTTC
d_gene: -; j_gene: TRBJ1-1; v_gene: TRBV2; abundance: many; CDR3aa: CASTNRAEAFF; CDR3nt: TGTGCCAGCACCAACCGGGCAGAAGCTTTCTTT
d_gene: TRBD1; j_gene: TRBJ1-6; v_gene: TRBV6-6; abundance: -; CDR3aa: CANRTGTGARGNSSLHF; CDR3nt: TGTGCCAACAGGACCGGGACAGGCGCCCGGGGAAATTCATCCCTCCACTTT
d_gene: TRBD2; j_gene: TRBJ2-1; v_gene: TRBV6-1; abundance: -; CDR3aa: CASSETSGSSHERFF; CDR3nt: TGTGCCAGCAGCGAGACTAGCGGGAGTTCCCATGAGCGGTTCTTC
d_gene: -; j_gene: TRBJ2-1; v_gene: TRBV12-3/TRBV12-4; abundance: -; CDR3aa: CASSGPRRTSPGEQFF; CDR3nt: TGTGCCAGCAGTGGGCCCCGGCGGACCTCTCCGGGTGAGCAGTTCTTC
d_gene: -; j_gene: TRBJ2-2; v_gene: TRBV11-1; abundance: -; CDR3aa: CTSSYTGPFSGELFF; CDR3nt: TGTACCAGCAGTTATACAGGACCTTTCTCCGGGGAGTTGTTTTTT
d_gene: -; j_gene: TRBJ1-5; v_gene: TRBV11-2; abundance: -; CDR3aa: CASGLIGVTGSNQPQHF; CDR3nt: TGTGCCAGCGGCTTAATAGGGGTAACAGGGAGCAATCAGCCTCAGCATTTT
d_gene: TRBD1; j_gene: TRBJ2-7; v_gene: TRBV29-1; abundance: large; CDR3aa: CSVQVTGGEGEQYF; CDR3nt: TGCAGCGTACAAGTTACAGGGGGCGAGGGCGAGCAGTACTTC